The 22 T cell receptor beta chains listed next were all sequenced from one sample in a study of shared T cell receptors in the human thymus. Profiled with immunoSEQ multiplex PCR; TCRdb holds only in-frame clones, not every one. The sample records some 720,000 clones, roughly 90% being singletons. The sample also formed part of further work on human thymus T cells.

The sequencing sample was made of thymocytes. The receptors shown here come from a boy less than two years old with a congenital heart defect.

The rearrangement joins TRBV19 to TRBJ1-5, with 12 nucleotides matching TRBD1. The CDR3 length is 18 residues. The V gene's germline CDR1 is LNHDA and CDR2 SQIVND (reference sequence). V was clipped by 7 bases and J by 2 bases; unmatched bases: 12. The CDR3: CASTRWGTGGFRNQPQHF. The CDR3 DNA reads as TGTGCCAGTACAAGGTGGGGGACAGGGGGCTTTCGCAATCAGCCCCAGCATTTT.

The genes are TRBV28 and TRBJ2-2, with D possibly TRBD2 on 5 matching bases. CDR1 and CDR2 from the germline V gene are MDHEN and SYDVKM. Trimming removed 10 bases from V and 0 bases from J, with 12 bases in between. The CDR3 loop spans 14 amino acids. The CDR3 loop reads CATLGETNTGELFF. Written as DNA, the CDR3 is TGTGCCACTCTCGGGGAAACGAACACCGGGGAGCTGTTTTTT.

This clone showed up just once. V is TRBV5-8 and J is TRBJ2-3; a weak D match, TRBD1 (5 bases). V shed 3 bases and J shed 1 base, with 15 bases lying between them. Germline lookup yields CDR1 SGHTS and CDR2 YDEGEE. The CDR3 is 16 amino acids. CDR3: CASSWGRNLGTDTQYF. CDR3 nucleotide sequence: TGTGCCAGCAGCTGGGGCAGAAATCTGGGCACAGATACGCAGTATTTT.

The V gene is TRBV11-2, the J gene TRBJ2-7, with TRBD1 as a possible D gene (5 bases). V gave up 0 bases and J gave up 6 bases, with 9 bases separating them. The CDR3 totals 13 residues. Germline CDR1 reads SGHAT; CDR2 reads FQNNGV. The CDR3 nucleotides read TGTGCCAGCAGCTTAGATCAGGGTAGCGAGCAGTACTTC. Protein: CASSLDQGSEQYF. Full variable domain (outside the CDR3, taken from reference TRBV11-2 and TRBJ2-7): EAGVAQSPRYKIIEKRQSVAFWCNPISGHATLYWYQQILGQGPKLLIQFQNNGVVDDSQLPKDRFSAERLKGVDSTLKIQPAKLEDSAVYLCASSLDQGSEQYFGPGTRLTVT.

Note on this clone: At one of its ends the junction is not consistent with the germline gene, which may arise from a read error. This chain links TRBV30 with TRBJ2-7; 14 bases map to TRBD2. CDR1 and CDR2 (germline): GTSNPN, SVGIG (reference sequence). The CDR3 spans 12 residues. CDR3 region: CAYGLAGGSMSF. The CDR3 DNA reads TGTGCCTACGGACTAGCGGGAGGCTCAATGTCCTTC.

The chain is built from TRBV10-3 and TRBJ2-1, with 7 bases identical to TRBD2. V was clipped by 0 bases and J by 6 bases; unmatched bases: 8. Germline V gene lookup returns CDR1 ENHRY and CDR2 SYGVKD. The CDR3 spans 16 residues. CDR3 amino acids: CAISESNRGERNEQFF. DNA for the CDR3: TGTGCCATCAGTGAGTCGAATCGGGGGGAGCGCAATGAGCAGTTCTTC.

The CDR3 DNA is TGTGCCAGCAGTCCGGGACAGGGGGCGCATGGCTACACCTTC. Protein: CASSPGQGAHGYTF. The chain is built from TRBV27 and TRBJ1-2, with 12 bases identical to TRBD1. The CDR3 runs 14 residues. Germline CDR1 MNHEY, CDR2 SMNVEV (reference sequence). V gave up 5 bases and J gave up 6 bases; unmatched junction bases: 4.

V and J are TRBV6-7 and TRBJ1-5; D is possibly TRBD1 (5 bases). TRBV6-7 is sorted into the ORF group, with uncertain function. V was pared by 2 bases and J by 11 bases, with 22 bases between. CDR3 length equals 16 residues. Written as DNA, the CDR3 is TGTGCCAGCAGTTACGATCTATCAGGGCCCCAGGTAGCCCAGCATTTT. It specifies CASSYDLSGPQVAQHF.

J is TRBJ2-5 and V is TRBV28; 7 positions agree with TRBD2. Trimming removed 2 bases from V and 4 bases from J; junction bases left unmatched: 4. Looked up from germline, CDR1 is MDHEN and CDR2 is SYDVKM. This CDR3 contains 14 residues. In nucleotides, the CDR3 is TGTGCCAGCAGTTTAAGGCGGGAGCGAGAGACCCAGTACTTC. Residues: CASSLRRERETQYF.

This chain joins TRBV18 and TRBJ2-5; D not resolved. The germline V gene encodes CDR1 KGHSH and CDR2 LQKENI. CDR3 size: 12 residues. V lost 1 base and J lost 5, with 5 bases in between. The CDR3 here is CASSPRAETQYF. DNA for the CDR3: TGTGCCAGCTCACCACGAGCGGAGACCCAGTACTTC.

The chain has TRBV5-4 and TRBJ1-2; TRBD1 aligns across 8 bases. Germline V gene sequence: CDR1 SGHNT, CDR2 YYREEE (reference sequence). The CDR3 has 12 amino acids. V was clipped by 5 bases and J by 8 bases; unmatched bases: 5. The CDR3 DNA sequence: TGTGCCAGCAGAGGGGACAGGCTGGGCTACACCTTC. It yields the protein CASRGDRLGYTF. Looking up the rest from reference TRBV5-4 and TRBJ1-2 gives the full variable domain: ETGVTQSPTHLIKTRGQQVTLRCSSQSGHNTVSWYQQALGQGPQFIFQYYREEENGRGNFPPRFSGLQFPNYSSELNVNALELDDSALYLCASRGDRLGYTFGSGTRLTVV.

The J gene is TRBJ2-7, the V gene TRBV27; TRBD2 aligns across 8 bases. V lost 4 bases, J lost 5 bases, and 7 bases stayed unmatched. Germline V lookup: CDR1 MNHEY, CDR2 SMNVEV (reference sequence). This CDR3 is built from 14 residues. CDR3 residues: CASSYTGGPHEQYF. CDR3 DNA: TGTGCCAGCAGTTATACGGGAGGGCCGCACGAGCAGTACTTC.

The chain uses TRBV11-3 and TRBJ2-2, with TRBD2 identical over 7 bases. The CDR3 loop spans 18 amino acids. V lost 0 bases to trimming and J lost 0 bases; unmatched junction nucleotides: 7. Looked up from germline, CDR1 is SGHNT and CDR2 is YENEEA. Here the CDR3 DNA reads TGTGCCAGCAGCTTAGATCACCAGAGCGGGGCGAACACCGGGGAGCTGTTTTTT. It is translated as CASSLDHQSGANTGELFF.

The chain joins TRBV11-3 to TRBJ2-1, with 11 bases matching TRBD1. Germline-derived CDR1 and CDR2 are SGHNT and YENEEA. Trimming took 5 bases from V and 8 from J; bases not matched to a gene: 8. CDR3 length: 15 amino acids. CDR3 in DNA: TGTGCCAGCAGCCCCCGGGACAGGGGGGGACATGAGCAGTTCTTC. Translating gives CASSPRDRGGHEQFF.

This clone occurred once. The J gene is TRBJ2-7, the V gene TRBV7-2, with a tentative D call TRBD1 (6 bases). V gave up 6 bases and J gave up 4 bases, with 19 bases separating them. The germline CDR1 and CDR2 sequences are SGHTA and FQGNSA. This CDR3 is 15 amino acids long. Written as DNA, the CDR3 is TGTGCCAGCAGACCTAGAGGGGACATAAAGTACGAGCAGTACTTC. Protein product: CASRPRGDIKYEQYF.

The genes are TRBV10-2 and TRBJ2-5; 9 nucleotides line up with TRBD1. Looked up from germline, CDR1 is WSHSY and CDR2 is SAAADI. The CDR3 totals 14 residues. V shed 4 bases, J shed 2 bases, and the junction held 2 bases outside the gene matches. In nucleotides, the CDR3 is TGCGCCAGCAGTGGGGACAGGGATCAAGAGACCCAGTACTTC. Its translation: CASSGDRDQETQYF.

This rearrangement joins TRBV5-6 to TRBJ2-5, with D possibly being TRBD1 (7 bases). The J call could be wrong; TRBJ2-7 is a better fit for the DNA end. Looked up from germline, CDR1 is SGHDT and CDR2 is YYEEEE. The CDR3 has 17 amino acids. CDR3 DNA sequence: TGTGCCAGCACCTCGATAGGGAGGTCCCAGGGGGTCAACGAGCAGTACTTC. Translating gives CASTSIGRSQGVNEQYF.

The CDR3 protein is CASSNSGSGRDTQYF. DNA for the CDR3: TGTGCCAGTAGTAATAGCGGGAGCGGAAGGGATACGCAGTATTTT. The genes are TRBV19 and TRBJ2-3; 9 bases fit TRBD2. CDR1 LNHDA and CDR2 SQIVND come from the germline V gene (reference sequence). Trimming removed 4 bases from V and 6 bases from J; junction bases left unmatched: 8. CDR3 size: 15 residues.

The chain couples TRBV18 to TRBJ2-7, with D possibly being TRBD2 (6 bases). The V gene lost 5 bases and the J gene lost 4 bases, with 15 bases spanning the gap. Germline CDR1 is KGHSH and CDR2 is LQKENI. There are 14 residues in the CDR3. CDR3 sequence reads: CASSWDSEGYEQYF. For the CDR3, the DNA is TGTGCCAGCTCATGGGACTCCGAGGGATACGAGCAGTACTTC.

The J gene is TRBJ1-3, the V gene TRBV25-1; no firm D call. V was trimmed by 0 bases and J by 4 bases, leaving 19 bases between them. Germline-derived CDR1 and CDR2 are MGHDK and SYGVNS. The CDR3 is 18 amino acids. CDR3 loop: CASSEYTGRSHFGNTIYF. Written as DNA, the CDR3 is TGTGCCAGCAGTGAATATACGGGTCGCTCCCACTTCGGAAACACCATATATTTT.

V is TRBV4-1 and J is TRBJ2-3; TRBD2 aligns across 7 bases. This CDR3 contains 18 residues. J gave up 3 bases and V 0 bases, and 12 bases lay outside the gene matches. CDR1 is MGHRA, CDR2 YSYEKL, per germline. The CDR3 is CASSQDLWGLPRTDTQYF. The CDR3 DNA reads TGCGCCAGCAGCCAAGATCTTTGGGGACTACCCCGAACAGATACGCAGTATTTT.

Turning to this clone: A read error may produce the germline difference seen at one junction end. The rearrangement uses TRBV27 and TRBJ1-6, with TRBD1 identical over 10 bases. CDR1 and CDR2 (germline): MNHEY, SMNVEV (reference sequence). This CDR3 is 13 amino acids long. The CDR3 here is CASSARQGAPIRF. The CDR3 DNA follows: TGTGCCAGCAGTGCCCGACAGGGGGCGCCTATACGCTTT.